This T cell receptor (beta chain) originates from a study of blood T cell repertoires in COVID-19. From germline, CDR1 is MGHRA and CDR2 YSYEKL. The germline V and J ends were trimmed by 6 bases and 7 bases, with 27 bases remaining between them. The CDR3 covers 17 residues. This clone was found a few times. The data were produced by immunoSEQ multiplex PCR, yet TCRdb's version contains in-frame clones alone and is incomplete. Of about 220,000 clones in the sample, more than 75% are singletons; the top ten hold 9.5% to 15%. The receptor's source is a human donor in a cohort sampled during active COVID-19. J is TRBJ1-2 and V is TRBV4-1; D is possibly TRBD1 (5 bases). The sequenced sample was peripheral blood. The CDR3, as DNA: TGCGCCAGCAGTTATCACCCCCGGGAGAGGGGCGCGTCTGGCTACACCTTC. Translated: CASSYHPRERGASGYTF.